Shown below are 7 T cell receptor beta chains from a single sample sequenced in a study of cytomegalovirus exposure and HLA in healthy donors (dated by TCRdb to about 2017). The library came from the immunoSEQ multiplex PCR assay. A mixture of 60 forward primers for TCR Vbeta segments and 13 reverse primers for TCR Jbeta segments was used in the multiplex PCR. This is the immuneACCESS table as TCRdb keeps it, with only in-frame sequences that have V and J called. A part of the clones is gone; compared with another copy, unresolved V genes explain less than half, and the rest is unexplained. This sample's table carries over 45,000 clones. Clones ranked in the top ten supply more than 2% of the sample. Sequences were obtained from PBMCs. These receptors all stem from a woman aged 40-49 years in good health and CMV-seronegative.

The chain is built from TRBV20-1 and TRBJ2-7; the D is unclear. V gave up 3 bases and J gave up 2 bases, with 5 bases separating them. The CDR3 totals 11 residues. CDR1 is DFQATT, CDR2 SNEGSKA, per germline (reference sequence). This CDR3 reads CSASSTYEQYF. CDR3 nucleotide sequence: TGCAGTGCTAGCAGTACCTACGAGCAGTACTTC.

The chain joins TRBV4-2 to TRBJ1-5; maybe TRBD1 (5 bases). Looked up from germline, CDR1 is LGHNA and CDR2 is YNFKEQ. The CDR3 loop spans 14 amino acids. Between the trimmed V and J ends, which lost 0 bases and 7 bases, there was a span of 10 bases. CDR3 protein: CASSQEGGRQPQHF. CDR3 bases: TGTGCCAGCAGCCAAGAGGGGGGAAGGCAGCCCCAGCATTTT.

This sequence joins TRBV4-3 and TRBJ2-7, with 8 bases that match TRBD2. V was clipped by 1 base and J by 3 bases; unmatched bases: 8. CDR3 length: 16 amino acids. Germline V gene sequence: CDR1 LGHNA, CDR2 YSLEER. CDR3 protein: CASSQVSGGAFYEQYF. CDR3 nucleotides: TGCGCCAGCAGCCAAGTAAGCGGGGGCGCTTTCTACGAGCAGTACTTC.

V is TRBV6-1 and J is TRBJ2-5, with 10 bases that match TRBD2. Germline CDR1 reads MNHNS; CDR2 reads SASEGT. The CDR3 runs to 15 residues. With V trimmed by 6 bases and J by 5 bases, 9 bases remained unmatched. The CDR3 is CASSTAGGLSETQYF. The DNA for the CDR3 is TGTGCCAGCAGCACAGCGGGGGGGCTATCGGAGACCCAGTACTTC.

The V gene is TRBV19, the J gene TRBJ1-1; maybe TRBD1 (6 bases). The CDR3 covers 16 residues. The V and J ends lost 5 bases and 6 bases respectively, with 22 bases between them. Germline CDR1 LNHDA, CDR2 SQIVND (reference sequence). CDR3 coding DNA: TGTGCCAGTAGTTATGGACAGCCATCCATCTGGCCTGAAGCTTTCTTT. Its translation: CASSYGQPSIWPEAFF.

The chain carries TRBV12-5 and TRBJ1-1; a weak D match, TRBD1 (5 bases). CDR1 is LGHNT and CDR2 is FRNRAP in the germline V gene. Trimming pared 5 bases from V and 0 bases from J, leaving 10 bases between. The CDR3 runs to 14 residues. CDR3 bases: TGTGCTAGTGGTCCCGGGGGGATGAACACTGAAGCTTTCTTT. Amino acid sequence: CASGPGGMNTEAFF.

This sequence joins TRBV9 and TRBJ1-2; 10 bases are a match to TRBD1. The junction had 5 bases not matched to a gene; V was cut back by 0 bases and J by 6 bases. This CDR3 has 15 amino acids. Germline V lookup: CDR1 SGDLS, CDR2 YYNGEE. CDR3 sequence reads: CASSVGDRGQDGYTF. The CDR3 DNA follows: TGTGCCAGCAGCGTAGGTGACAGGGGGCAGGATGGCTACACCTTC.